What follows describes a single TCR beta chain. Its antigen is still unknown. This CDR3 comprises 16 residues. Trimming removed 6 bases from V and 1 base from J, with 18 bases in between. CDR1 and CDR2 from the germline V gene are SEHNR and FQNEAQ (reference sequence). Together with a sample-barcoded 5' primer, a J-beta primer mix was included in a second PCR lasting about 7 to 11 cycles. TCRdb analysed the 5' RACE reads with MiXCR anew, one entry per CDR3 protein. Altogether about 1.6 million distinct CDR3 sequences are present, 34% being singletons, with the ten largest covering 11%. This specimen belongs to a study of blood T cells in healthy people across ages. Across the whole study: Per two T cells, about one barcoded beta molecule was captured through template switching. Findings and limits, study-wide: Long-lived and aged donors differed, with more naive CD4+ cells and higher diversity in the long-lived. Any changes in expanded clonotypes were possibly confounded, as donor CMV status remained unknown. As age increased, TCR beta diversity per million T cells fell in a roughly linear fashion.

The clonotype originates from a woman in her 30s in good health. The rearrangement links TRBV7-9 to TRBJ2-5; possible D gene TRBD1, 6 bases. The specimen sequenced was blood. The CDR3 reads CASSIAPGVFQETQYF. CDR3 coding DNA: TGTGCCAGCAGTATAGCCCCAGGGGTCTTCCAAGAGACCCAGTACTTC.